The 14 T cell receptor beta chains below were found in one sample sequenced in a study of T cell responses to AZD1222 COVID-19 vaccine. TCRdb's copy holds only in-frame clones and misses some; the assay was immunoSEQ multiplex PCR. Of 110,000 to 150,000 clones in the sample, roughly 90% are singletons; the top ten hold about 5.9%. Sample: peripheral blood, taken on day 0 of AZD1222 vaccination. The origin of the receptors is an adult in good health.

The V and J genes are TRBV3-1 (or the pseudogene TRBV3-2) and TRBJ1-6; weak D call: TRBD1 (6 bases). From germline, CDR1 is LGHDT and CDR2 YNNKEL (reference sequence). V was cut by 1 base and J by 9 bases, with 13 bases left in between. CDR3 length: 15 residues. The CDR3 DNA follows: TGTGCCAGCAGCCAAGTTCCCAGGGGAGGTTCACCCCTCCACTTT. It translates to CASSQVPRGGSPLHF.

This rearrangement joins TRBV7-2 to TRBJ1-6; D might be TRBD1 (6 bases). V shed 1 base and J shed 7 bases, with 11 bases lying between them. The CDR3 consists of 15 residues. The germline CDR1 and CDR2 sequences are SGHTA and FQGNSA. In nucleotides, the CDR3 is TGTGCCAGCAGCTTAGTCCCAGGGGTAAATTCACCCCTCCACTTT. As protein: CASSLVPGVNSPLHF.

The genes are TRBV5-1 and TRBJ2-1; 11 nucleotides match TRBD2. After removal of 0 bases from V and 5 bases from J, the junction contained 1 base not matched to a gene. CDR3 length: 15 amino acids. Germline lookup yields CDR1 SGHRS and CDR2 YFSETQ. In DNA, the CDR3 is TGCGCCAGCAGCTTGGCTAGCGGGAGGAACAATGAGCAGTTCTTC. This sequence encodes CASSLASGRNNEQFF.

About this clone: At one boundary the junction diverges from the germline segment, which might be a read error. The chain links TRBV11-1 to TRBJ1-1; perhaps TRBD1 as D (5 bases). Germline V lookup: CDR1 SGHAT, CDR2 FQDESV (reference sequence). The CDR3 totals 15 residues. CDR3 sequence reads: CASSLAPAGPVVVAF. The CDR3 DNA is TGTGCCAGCAGCTTAGCGCCGGCAGGGCCGGTGGTGGTGGCTTTT.

The chain has TRBV2 and TRBJ2-2, with D perhaps TRBD1 or TRBD2 (6 bases each). CDR3 length equals 15 residues. Per germline, CDR1 SNHLY and CDR2 FYNNEI. V lost 7 bases and J 7 bases, leaving 19 bases between the germline ends. The DNA for the CDR3 is TGTGCCAGCAAGGCCCGGGGGACACAAGGCGGGGAGCTGTTTTTT. Translation gives CASKARGTQGGELFF.

The chain recombines TRBV27 with TRBJ1-4; D possibly corresponds to TRBD1 (5 bases). The CDR3 has 14 residues. CDR1 is MNHEY and CDR2 is SMNVEV in the germline V gene (reference sequence). Trimming took off 4 bases at V and 8 bases at J, with 14 bases between the two ends. For the CDR3, the DNA is TGTGCCAGCAGTTCGGGGGGGTGGGTCGAAAAACTGTTTTTT. Encoded protein: CASSSGGWVEKLFF.

The chain joins TRBV2 to TRBJ2-2; 11 nucleotides align to TRBD1. This CDR3 region has 16 residues. V dropped 6 bases and J dropped 0; count of bases not matched to a gene: 3. CDR1 is SNHLY and CDR2 is FYNNEI in the germline V gene. Here the CDR3 reads CASSGQGAANTGELFF. Here the CDR3 DNA reads TGTGCCAGCAGCGGACAGGGGGCAGCGAACACCGGGGAGCTGTTTTTT.

This sequence joins TRBV2 and TRBJ2-5; no firm D call. V lost 1 base and J lost 5, with 11 bases in between. CDR1 and CDR2 (germline): SNHLY, FYNNEI. This CDR3 comprises 14 residues. The CDR3 DNA reads TGTGCCAGCAGTGAAGGGTCACCCGGGGAGACCCAGTACTTC. It codes for CASSEGSPGETQYF. The entire variable domain, with the rest obtained from reference TRBV2 and TRBJ2-5, is as follows: EPEVTQTPSHQVTQMGQEVILRCVPISNHLYFYWYRQILGQKVEFLVSFYNNEISEKSEIFDDQFSVERPDGSNFTLKIRSTKLEDSAMYFCASSEGSPGETQYFGPGTRLLVL.

This chain joins TRBV18 and TRBJ1-1; possibly TRBD1 for D (6 bases). The CDR3 totals 12 residues. V lost 5 bases and J lost 6, with 10 bases in between. The germline CDR1 and CDR2 sequences are KGHSH and LQKENI. The CDR3 reads CASSTQGAEAFF. CDR3 coding DNA: TGTGCCAGCTCAACACAGGGAGCTGAAGCTTTCTTT.

The chain links TRBV7-9 to TRBJ2-5, with D unclear. Per the germline V gene, CDR1 is SEHNR and CDR2 is FQNEAQ (reference sequence). V lost 5 bases and J 5 bases, leaving 15 bases between the germline ends. This CDR3 has 14 residues. CDR3 in DNA: TGTGCCAGCAGCCCCCGGGCCCCCAAGGAGACCCAGTACTTC. Protein sequence: CASSPRAPKETQYF. The full variable domain, its missing parts supplied by reference TRBV7-9 and TRBJ2-5, is DTGVSQNPRHKITKRGQNVTFRCDPISEHNRLYWYRQTLGQGPEFLTYFQNEAQLEKSRLLSDRFSAERPKGSFSTLEIQRTEQGDSAMYLCASSPRAPKETQYFGPGTRLLVL.

V and J are TRBV29-1 and TRBJ1-1; 9 bases line up with TRBD1. The germline V gene encodes CDR1 SQVTM and CDR2 ANQGSEA. Unmatched junction bases numbered 4, after V lost 5 bases and J lost 0 bases. The CDR3 totals 14 residues. The CDR3: CSVQQGALNTEAFF. DNA for the CDR3: TGCAGCGTTCAACAGGGGGCTCTGAACACTGAAGCTTTCTTT.

V is TRBV4-3 and J is TRBJ1-1, with D uncertain. Germline V gene lookup returns CDR1 LGHNA and CDR2 YSLEER. Trimming removed 1 base at V and 5 bases at J, with 17 bases between. This CDR3 comprises 16 residues. The CDR3 reads CASSQGFAVRGTEAFF. CDR3 coding DNA: TGCGCCAGCAGCCAAGGGTTCGCGGTTAGAGGGACTGAAGCTTTCTTT.

This chain links TRBV21-1 with TRBJ1-1. TRBV21-1 is annotated as a pseudogene. This CDR3 is built from 17 residues. The CDR3 DNA reads as TGTGCCAGCACCTCGGTGCAGGTGGGAAGGATGAACACTGAAGCTTTCTTT. Translating it yields CASTSVQVGRMNTEAFF.

This sequence joins TRBV7-9 and TRBJ2-1; D possibly corresponds to TRBD2 (5 bases). The germline CDR1 and CDR2 sequences are SEHNR and FQNEAQ (reference sequence). This CDR3 spans 16 amino acids. Between the trimmed V and J ends, which lost 1 base and 2 bases, there was a span of 12 bases. The CDR3 sequence is CASSLGVRTPYNEQFF. The DNA of the CDR3 is TGTGCCAGCAGCTTAGGAGTCAGGACTCCCTACAATGAGCAGTTCTTC.